Listed here are 5 T cell receptor beta chains from one sample, sequenced in a study of CD8 T cells in Susac syndrome. After extraction with the RNeasy kit, 0.5 to 1 ug of the RNA was reverse transcribed using random hexamers. TCRdb analysed the immunoSEQ multiplex PCR reads with MiXCR anew, one entry per CDR3 protein. The table has approximately 150,000 distinct CDR3 sequences, 92% seen once; the top ten hold 0.08%. Source material: CD4+ T cells from PBMCs. The receptors here all came from a human donor in good health.

This clonotype has a single count. V gene TRBV6-1 combines with J gene TRBJ1-6, with 7 nucleotides matching TRBD1. Trimming at V came to 7 bases and at J to 7 bases, leaving 7 bases not matched to a gene. Germline CDR1 and CDR2: MNHNS and SASEGT. CDR3 length: 14 amino acids. The CDR3 bases are TGTGCCAGCAAGAGAGGGACAGCAAATTCACCCCTCCACTTT. Residues: CASKRGTANSPLHF.

The chain uses TRBV5-6 and TRBJ2-5; 8 positions agree with TRBD2. This CDR3 is built from 16 residues. Per germline, CDR1 SGHDT and CDR2 YYEEEE. V shed 4 bases and J 0 bases; nucleotides not matched to a gene: 8. The CDR3 loop reads CASSRNSGANQETQYF. The CDR3 nucleotides are TGTGCCAGCAGCCGGAATAGCGGGGCGAACCAAGAGACCCAGTACTTC.

This chain links TRBV3-1 with TRBJ2-7, with 13 bases that match TRBD2. Germline V gene lookup returns CDR1 LGHDT and CDR2 YNNKEL (reference sequence). This CDR3 is 17 amino acids long. The V segment lost 4 bases and the J segment 2 bases; nucleotides outside the gene matches: 8. The CDR3 loop is CASSPDRGTSGTYEQYF. CDR3 coding DNA: TGTGCCAGCAGCCCAGACCGGGGGACTAGCGGGACCTACGAGCAGTACTTC.

The chain employs TRBV30 and TRBJ2-5; D may be TRBD2 (6 bases). CDR3 size: 13 residues. The germline V and J ends were trimmed by 2 bases and 2 bases, with 9 bases remaining between them. Germline V gene sequence: CDR1 GTSNPN, CDR2 SVGIG (reference sequence). In nucleotides, the CDR3 is TGTGCCTGGAGTTCCGGGACTCAAGAGACCCAGTACTTC. It is translated as CAWSSGTQETQYF.

The chain is built from TRBV7-9 and TRBJ1-5; 8 positions agree with TRBD1. V was clipped by 4 bases and J by 6 bases; unmatched bases: 5. Germline CDR1 is SEHNR and CDR2 is FQNEAQ (reference sequence). This CDR3 region has 14 residues. The CDR3 sequence is CASSSGQGIQPQHF. The DNA for the CDR3 is TGTGCCAGCAGCTCAGGACAGGGCATTCAGCCCCAGCATTTT. Full variable domain (rest looked up from reference TRBV7-9 and TRBJ1-5): DTGVSQNPRHKITKRGQNVTFRCDPISEHNRLYWYRQTLGQGPEFLTYFQNEAQLEKSRLLSDRFSAERPKGSFSTLEIQRTEQGDSAMYLCASSSGQGIQPQHFGDGTRLSIL.